This T cell receptor (beta chain) appears in the sequencing data of a study of blood T cell repertoires in COVID-19. Deletions cut 8 bases from V and 0 bases from J, with 3 bases between. The CDR3 length is 11 residues. Germline loops: CDR1 SGHTA, CDR2 FQGNSA. Sequenced by immunoSEQ multiplex PCR; TCRdb stores in-frame clones only, minus some. This table has 200,000 or so clones, 85% to 90% appearing once. The rearrangement links TRBV7-2 to TRBJ2-3; no clear D gene. What was sequenced was peripheral blood. This TCR derives from a person aged 65 to 85 with COVID-19, enrolled during active disease. Written as DNA, the CDR3 is TGTGCCAGCCGTAGCACAGATACGCAGTATTTT. This translates into CASRSTDTQYF.